The 26 T cell receptor beta chains listed next were all sequenced from one sample in a study of cytomegalovirus exposure and HLA in healthy donors. Both 60 Vbeta primers and 13 Jbeta primers went into the PCR. Data came from immunoSEQ multiplex PCR; TCRdb stores just in-frame clones and leaves some out. The specimen's table records more than 100,000 clones. Sequenced: PBMCs. These receptors were obtained from a woman in her 40s in good health and CMV-seronegative.

The V and J genes are TRBV7-9 and TRBJ2-1; 13 nucleotides agree with TRBD2. Germline CDR1 SEHNR, CDR2 FQNEAQ (reference sequence). The CDR3 runs 18 residues. Germline trimming cut 6 bases from V and 3 bases from J; bases unmatched to any gene: 11. The CDR3 DNA is TGTGCCAGCAGACAAACTAGCGGGGGGGCTGGAGGCTACAATGAGCAGTTCTTC. Translation: CASRQTSGGAGGYNEQFF.

V and J are TRBV7-8 and TRBJ2-7; D is perhaps TRBD1 (5 bases). V was trimmed by 0 bases and J by 3 bases, leaving 12 bases between them. The CDR3 sequence is 15 residues long. Germline V gives CDR1 SGHVS, CDR2 FQNEAQ. CDR3 nucleotides: TGTGCCAGCAGCTTAGCGCCGGGCAGGGACTACGAGCAGTACGTC. It codes for CASSLAPGRDYEQYV.

The chain joins TRBV6-1 to TRBJ2-1; no firm D call. Trimming removed 7 bases from V and 1 base from J, with 2 bases in between. This CDR3 is built from 11 residues. Germline CDR1 MNHNS, CDR2 SASEGT. CDR3 amino acids: CASTSYNEQFF. DNA of the CDR3: TGTGCCAGCACATCCTACAATGAGCAGTTCTTC.

The gene calls are TRBV13 and TRBJ1-2, with D tentatively TRBD1 (6 bases). From germline, CDR1 is PRHDT and CDR2 FYEKMQ (reference sequence). The V and J ends lost 5 bases and 6 bases respectively, with 22 bases between them. CDR3 length: 16 residues. CDR3 sequence reads: CASSRGPTGSKDGYTF. In DNA form, the CDR3 reads TGTGCCAGCAGCCGCGGGCCTACAGGGTCTAAGGATGGCTACACCTTC.

To note about this clone: At one end, the junction sequence differs from germline, possibly due to a read error. V gene TRBV7-7 combines with J gene TRBJ2-5; D is perhaps TRBD2 (5 bases). Germline-derived CDR1 and CDR2 are SSHAT and FNYEAQ (reference sequence). This CDR3 comprises 16 residues. This CDR3 is CASSLASGGPVGTQYF. The CDR3 DNA follows: TGTGCTAGCAGCTTAGCGTCAGGAGGCCCAGTGGGGACCCAGTACTTC.

This chain joins TRBV27 and TRBJ1-5, with D maybe TRBD1 (6 bases). V lost 6 bases and J 3 bases, leaving 15 bases between the germline ends. The length of the CDR3 is 15 residues. CDR1 and CDR2 (germline): MNHEY, SMNVEV (reference sequence). In DNA form, the CDR3 reads TGTGCCAGCAGCCAAACAGGGAAGTACAATCAGCCCCAGCATTTT. This codes for CASSQTGKYNQPQHF.

The chain employs TRBV19 and TRBJ1-1; no clear D. V was trimmed by 9 bases and J by 0 bases, leaving 17 bases between them. CDR3 length equals 15 residues. Germline assignment: CDR1 LNHDA and CDR2 SQIVND (reference sequence). CDR3 DNA sequence: TGTGCCAGCCGACTAAGGGATAATATGAACACTGAAGCTTTCTTT. Protein product: CASRLRDNMNTEAFF.

The J gene is TRBJ2-2, the V gene TRBV27; the match to TRBD1 covers 9 bases. Per the germline V gene, CDR1 is MNHEY and CDR2 is SMNVEV (reference sequence). This CDR3 has 16 amino acids. The junction had 12 bases not matched to a gene; V was cut back by 7 bases and J by 6 bases. CDR3 amino acids: CASTPWGTGFAGELFF. The CDR3 DNA sequence: TGTGCCAGCACCCCATGGGGGACAGGGTTCGCCGGGGAGCTGTTTTTT.

This sequence joins TRBV7-9 and TRBJ2-5; TRBD2 aligns across 8 bases. The CDR3 covers 15 residues. The V gene end was trimmed by 5 bases and the J gene end by 5 bases; junction bases not matched to a gene: 10. CDR1 SEHNR and CDR2 FQNEAQ come from the germline V gene (reference sequence). This chain's CDR3 is CASSPIRGGTETQYF. CDR3 DNA sequence: TGTGCCAGCAGCCCTATACGGGGGGGCACTGAGACCCAGTACTTC.

With regard to this clone: Other DNA sequences of this sample code for an identical CDR3. This chain connects TRBV6-5 to TRBJ2-3, with D maybe TRBD1 (6 bases). Looked up from germline, CDR1 is MNHEY and CDR2 is SVGAGI. The CDR3 is 14 amino acids. The germline V and J ends were trimmed by 3 bases and 0 bases, with 7 bases remaining between them. CDR3: CASSYGQSTDTQYF. CDR3 DNA sequence: TGTGCCAGCAGTTATGGACAGAGCACAGATACGCAGTATTTT.

The chain links TRBV19 to TRBJ1-5, with TRBD1 identical over 7 bases. The junction had 6 bases not matched to a gene; V was cut back by 1 base and J by 0 bases. Germline assignment: CDR1 LNHDA and CDR2 SQIVND (reference sequence). This CDR3 spans 17 amino acids. DNA of the CDR3: TGTGCCAGTAGTATAGTAACCGGGACAGCTAGCAATCAGCCCCAGCATTTT. Its protein is CASSIVTGTASNQPQHF.

The gene calls are TRBV7-2 and TRBJ1-4; maybe TRBD1 (5 bases). The CDR3 extends over 17 amino acids. Trimming removed 2 bases at V and 2 bases at J, with 15 bases between. The germline CDR1 and CDR2 sequences are SGHTA and FQGNSA. The DNA for the CDR3 is TGTGCCAGCAGCTTAACCCTCAGGGCGTCGACTAATGAAAAACTGTTTTTT. Translated, it gives CASSLTLRASTNEKLFF.

The chain carries TRBV6-1 and TRBJ1-6; maybe TRBD1 (6 bases). This CDR3 is built from 15 residues. The germline V gene has CDR1 MNHNS and CDR2 SASEGT. Trimming cost V 1 base and J 7 bases, with 11 bases left between them. The CDR3 here is CASSEVGARNSPLHF. CDR3 sequence (DNA): TGTGCCAGCAGTGAAGTGGGGGCCAGGAATTCACCCCTCCACTTT.

The J gene is TRBJ2-7, the V gene TRBV11-3; D possibly corresponds to TRBD2 (6 bases). V was shortened by 0 bases and J by 5 bases, with 11 bases between the two germline ends. The CDR3 length is 14 residues. Germline-derived CDR1 and CDR2 are SGHNT and YENEEA. The CDR3 reads CASSLELGGDEQYF. The CDR3 DNA reads as TGTGCCAGCAGCTTAGAGCTGGGGGGAGACGAGCAGTACTTC.

The J gene is TRBJ1-6, the V gene TRBV5-1; D is perhaps TRBD1 (5 bases). CDR1 is SGHRS, CDR2 YFSETQ, per germline. The CDR3 spans 16 residues. V gave up 3 bases and J gave up 6 bases, with 16 bases separating them. In DNA form, the CDR3 reads TGCGCCAGCAGCTCCGAAGGGGTCGCAAGTAATTCACCCCTCCACTTT. Translation gives CASSSEGVASNSPLHF. Based on the CDR3 plus reference TRBV5-1 and TRBJ1-6, the full variable domain is KAGVTQTPRYLIKTRGQQVTLSCSPISGHRSVSWYQQTPGQGLQFLFEYFSETQRNKGNFPGRFSGRQFSNSRSEMNVSTLELGDSALYLCASSSEGVASNSPLHFGNGTRLTVT.

This chain uses TRBV6-4 with TRBJ1-2; no firm D call. V lost 3 bases to trimming and J lost 0 bases, with 11 bases between them. This CDR3 comprises 15 residues. Germline V gene data show CDR1 as MRHNA and CDR2 as SNTAGT. Here the CDR3 DNA reads TGTGCCAGCAGTGATCTGGCCTCAACTAACTATGGCTACACCTTC. Amino acid sequence: CASSDLASTNYGYTF.

The chain joins TRBV19 to TRBJ1-4; tentatively, D is TRBD1 (5 bases). Germline V gene sequence: CDR1 LNHDA, CDR2 SQIVND (reference sequence). The CDR3 sequence is 15 residues long. V gave up 5 bases and J gave up 6 bases, with 16 bases separating them. The CDR3 spells CASSGLRGGDEKLFF. DNA for the CDR3: TGTGCCAGTAGTGGGTTGAGGGGAGGGGATGAAAAACTGTTTTTT.

V and J are TRBV9 and TRBJ1-3; unclear D gene. The CDR3 has 15 residues. V dropped 0 bases and J dropped 4 bases, with 11 bases sitting between them. Germline V CDR1 and CDR2: SGDLS, YYNGEE. The CDR3 spells CASSVEVTVGNTIYF. For the CDR3, the DNA is TGTGCCAGCAGCGTAGAAGTAACTGTGGGAAACACCATATATTTT.

The CDR3 sequence is CASSWSSGDQETQYF. The CDR3 DNA reads TGTGCCAGCAGTTGGTCTAGCGGGGATCAAGAGACCCAGTACTTC. V usage is TRBV28 and J usage is TRBJ2-5; 9 bases are shared with TRBD2. Looked up from germline, CDR1 is MDHEN and CDR2 is SYDVKM. The length of the CDR3 is 15 residues. Losses at the gene ends were 4 bases for V and 2 bases for J; bases not matched to a gene: 5.

The chain links TRBV7-6 to TRBJ1-1; D is ambiguous. CDR3 size: 15 residues. Between the trimmed V and J ends, which lost 4 bases and 3 bases, there was a span of 15 bases. Germline CDR1 and CDR2: SGHVS and FNYEAQ. The CDR3 here is CASSSIYKEDTEAFF. In nucleotides, the CDR3 is TGTGCCAGCAGCTCAATATACAAGGAGGACACTGAAGCTTTCTTT.

The chain uses TRBV28 and TRBJ2-7; no reliable D call. The CDR3 totals 13 residues. The V end was cut by 4 bases, the J end by 4 bases, with 11 bases between. Germline V lookup: CDR1 MDHEN, CDR2 SYDVKM. The CDR3 region has the DNA TGTGCCAGCAGTTCCTTCTGGGCATACGAGCAGTACGTC. The encoded protein is CASSSFWAYEQYV.

The chain is built from TRBV6-1 and TRBJ2-2, with TRBD2 identical over 14 bases. Germline V lookup: CDR1 MNHNS, CDR2 SASEGT. The J segment lost 6 bases and the V segment lost 2 bases, leaving 2 bases of the junction unmatched. The CDR3 has 16 amino acids. The CDR3 sequence is CASSEWTSGGPGELFF. The CDR3 nucleotides are TGTGCCAGCAGTGAATGGACTAGCGGGGGGCCCGGGGAGCTGTTTTTT.

DNA of the CDR3: TGTGCCAGCAGTTACTCTCCCAGCGGGGGGGAGGATGAGCAGTTCTTC. Protein: CASSYSPSGGEDEQFF. The chain uses TRBV6-5 and TRBJ2-1; TRBD2 aligns across 10 bases. Germline V gene lookup returns CDR1 MNHEY and CDR2 SVGAGI. J gave up 8 bases and V 0 bases, and 7 bases lay outside the gene matches. This CDR3 is built from 16 residues.

J is TRBJ1-1 and V is TRBV11-2, with D unresolved. The germline V gene has CDR1 SGHAT and CDR2 FQNNGV. The CDR3 covers 11 residues. V lost 4 bases, J lost 3 bases, and 3 bases lay in between. The DNA for the CDR3 is TGTGCCAGCAGCTCATACACTGAAGCTTTCTTT. Amino acid sequence: CASSSYTEAFF. Based on the CDR3 plus reference TRBV11-2 and TRBJ1-1, the full variable domain is EAGVAQSPRYKIIEKRQSVAFWCNPISGHATLYWYQQILGQGPKLLIQFQNNGVVDDSQLPKDRFSAERLKGVDSTLKIQPAKLEDSAVYLCASSSYTEAFFGQGTRLTVV.

The J gene is TRBJ2-7, the V gene TRBV5-6; 9 bases fit TRBD1. Trimming cost V 3 bases and J 6 bases; bases outside gene matches: 7. Germline values: CDR1 SGHDT, CDR2 YYEEEE. CDR3 length: 14 amino acids. The CDR3 region has the DNA TGTGCCAGCAGCTCCGGGACAGGGCTGGGCGAGCAGTACTTC. Encoded protein: CASSSGTGLGEQYF.

The V call is TRBV5-1, the J call TRBJ2-5; maybe TRBD1 (6 bases). With 2 bases removed from V and 3 bases from J, the gap between germline ends came to 8 bases. Germline-derived CDR1 and CDR2 are SGHRS and YFSETQ. This CDR3 has 13 residues. CDR3 residues: CASSFRTEETQYF. The CDR3 DNA is TGCGCCAGCAGCTTTCGGACAGAAGAGACCCAGTACTTC.